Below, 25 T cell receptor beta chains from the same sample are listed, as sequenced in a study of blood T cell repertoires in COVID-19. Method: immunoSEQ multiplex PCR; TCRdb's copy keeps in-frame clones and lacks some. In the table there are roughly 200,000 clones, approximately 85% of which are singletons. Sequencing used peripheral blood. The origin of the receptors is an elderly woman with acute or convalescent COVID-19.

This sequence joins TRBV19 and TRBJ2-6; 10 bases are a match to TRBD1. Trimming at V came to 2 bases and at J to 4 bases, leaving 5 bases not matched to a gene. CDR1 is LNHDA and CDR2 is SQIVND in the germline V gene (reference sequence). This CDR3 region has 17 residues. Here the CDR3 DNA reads TGTGCCAGTAGTATAAGACAGGGGGCGCCCGGGGCCAACGTCCTGACTTTC. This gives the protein CASSIRQGAPGANVLTF.

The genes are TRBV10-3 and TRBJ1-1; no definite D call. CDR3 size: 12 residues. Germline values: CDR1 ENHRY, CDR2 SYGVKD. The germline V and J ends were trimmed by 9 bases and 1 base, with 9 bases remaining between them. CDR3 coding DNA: TGTGCCATAGGACTGAAGAACACTGAAGCTTTCTTT. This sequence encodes CAIGLKNTEAFF.

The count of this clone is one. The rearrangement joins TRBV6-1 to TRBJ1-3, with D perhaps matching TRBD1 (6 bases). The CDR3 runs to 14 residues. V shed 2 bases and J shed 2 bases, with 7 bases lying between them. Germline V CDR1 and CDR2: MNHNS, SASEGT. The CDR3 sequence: CASSEQGTGNTIYF. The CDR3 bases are TGTGCCAGCAGTGAACAGGGGACTGGAAACACCATATATTTT.

Written as DNA, the CDR3 is TGTGCCAGCTCGCGGGACAGAAATCAGCCCCAGCATTTT. Translation: CASSRDRNQPQHF. The chain uses TRBV18 and TRBJ1-5; 7 positions match TRBD1. The germline V gene encodes CDR1 KGHSH and CDR2 LQKENI. The CDR3 length is 13 residues. Unmatched junction bases numbered 3, after V lost 6 bases and J lost 4 bases.

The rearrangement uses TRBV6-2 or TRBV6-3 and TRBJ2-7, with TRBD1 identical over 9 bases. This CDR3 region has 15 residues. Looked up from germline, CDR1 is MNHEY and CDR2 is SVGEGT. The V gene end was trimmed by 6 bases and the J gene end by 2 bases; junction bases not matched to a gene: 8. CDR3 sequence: CASSPPGQGTYEQYF. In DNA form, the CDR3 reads TGTGCCAGCAGCCCGCCGGGACAGGGTACCTACGAGCAGTACTTC.

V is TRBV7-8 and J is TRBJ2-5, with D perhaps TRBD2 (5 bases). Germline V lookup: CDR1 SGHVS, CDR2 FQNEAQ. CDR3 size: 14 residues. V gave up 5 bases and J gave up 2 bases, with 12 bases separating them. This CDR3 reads CASSVAAVQETQYF. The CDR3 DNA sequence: TGTGCCAGCAGCGTCGCAGCGGTTCAAGAGACCCAGTACTTC.

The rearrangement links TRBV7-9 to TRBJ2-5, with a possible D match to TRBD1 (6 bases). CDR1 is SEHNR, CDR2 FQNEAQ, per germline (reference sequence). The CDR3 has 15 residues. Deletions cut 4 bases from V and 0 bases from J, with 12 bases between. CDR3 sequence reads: CASSSTGLYQETQYF. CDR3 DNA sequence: TGTGCCAGCAGCTCTACAGGGCTCTACCAAGAGACCCAGTACTTC.

As DNA, the CDR3 is TGTGCCAGCAGCTTGGATCTCGGGGACTCCGATGAAGCTTTCTTT. It yields the protein CASSLDLGDSDEAFF. The V call is TRBV5-6, the J call TRBJ1-1, with D perhaps matching TRBD1 (5 bases). The V end lost 0 bases, the J end lost 7 bases, and 16 bases lay between the germline ends. CDR1 is SGHDT, CDR2 YYEEEE, per germline. CDR3 length: 15 amino acids.

The CDR3 bases are TGTGCCAGCAGCCCATATGGCAGGGGCACAGATACGCAGTATTTT. Protein: CASSPYGRGTDTQYF. The chain joins TRBV3-1 (or the pseudogene TRBV3-2) to TRBJ2-3, with a tentative D call TRBD1 (5 bases). The CDR3 runs 15 residues. Deletions cut 4 bases from V and 1 base from J, with 12 bases between. CDR1 and CDR2 from the germline V gene are LGHDT and YNNKEL (reference sequence).

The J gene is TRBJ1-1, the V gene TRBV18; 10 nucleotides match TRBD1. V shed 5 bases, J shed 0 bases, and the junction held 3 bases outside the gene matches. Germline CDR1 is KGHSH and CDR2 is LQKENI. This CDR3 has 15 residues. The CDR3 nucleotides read TGTGCCAGCTCAGAGGACAGGGGGTTGAACACTGAAGCTTTCTTT. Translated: CASSEDRGLNTEAFF.

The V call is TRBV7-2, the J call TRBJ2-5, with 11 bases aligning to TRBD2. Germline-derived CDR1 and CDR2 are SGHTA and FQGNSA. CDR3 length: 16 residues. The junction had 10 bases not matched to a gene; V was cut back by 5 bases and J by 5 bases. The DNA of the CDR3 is TGTGCCAGCAGCAAATTAGCGGGAGGGCCTGGGGAGACCCAGTACTTC. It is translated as CASSKLAGGPGETQYF.

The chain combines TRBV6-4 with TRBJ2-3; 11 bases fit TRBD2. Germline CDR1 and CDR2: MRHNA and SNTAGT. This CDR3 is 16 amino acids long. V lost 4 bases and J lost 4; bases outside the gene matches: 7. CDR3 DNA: TGTGCCAGCAGTGGACTACTAGCGGGAGCCCCAGATACGCAGTATTTT. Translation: CASSGLLAGAPDTQYF.

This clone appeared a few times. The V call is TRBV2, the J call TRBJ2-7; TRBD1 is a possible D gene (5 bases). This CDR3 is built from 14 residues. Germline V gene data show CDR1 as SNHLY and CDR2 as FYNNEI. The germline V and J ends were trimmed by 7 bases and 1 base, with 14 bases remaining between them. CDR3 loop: CASTNPDISYEQYF. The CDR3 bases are TGTGCCAGCACGAACCCGGACATTTCCTACGAGCAGTACTTC.

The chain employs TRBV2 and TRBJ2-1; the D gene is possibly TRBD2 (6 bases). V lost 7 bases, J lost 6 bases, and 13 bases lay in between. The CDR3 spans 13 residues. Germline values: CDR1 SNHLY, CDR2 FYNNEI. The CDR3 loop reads CASIIQLANEQFF. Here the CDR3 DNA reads TGTGCCAGCATTATTCAACTAGCCAATGAGCAGTTCTTC.

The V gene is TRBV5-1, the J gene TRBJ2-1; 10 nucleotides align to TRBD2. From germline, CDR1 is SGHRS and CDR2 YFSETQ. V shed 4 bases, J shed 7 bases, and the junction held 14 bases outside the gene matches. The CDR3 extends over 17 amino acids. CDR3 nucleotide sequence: TGCGCCAGCAGCAGAGGACTAGCGGAGACCCGACGGAATGAGCAGTTCTTC. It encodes CASSRGLAETRRNEQFF.

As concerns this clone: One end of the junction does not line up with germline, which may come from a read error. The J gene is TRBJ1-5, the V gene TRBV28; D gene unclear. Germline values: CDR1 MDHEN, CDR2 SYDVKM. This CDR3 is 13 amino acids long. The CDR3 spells CAACGRGNQRQHF. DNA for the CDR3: TGTGCCGCCTGTGGACGGGGAAATCAGCGCCAGCATTTT. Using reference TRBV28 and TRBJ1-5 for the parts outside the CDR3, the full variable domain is DVKVTQSSRYLVKRTGEKVFLECVQDMDHENMFWYRQDPGLGLRLIYFSYDVKMKEKGDIPEGYSVSREKKERFSLILESASTNQTSMYLCAACGRGNQRQHFGDGTRLSIL.

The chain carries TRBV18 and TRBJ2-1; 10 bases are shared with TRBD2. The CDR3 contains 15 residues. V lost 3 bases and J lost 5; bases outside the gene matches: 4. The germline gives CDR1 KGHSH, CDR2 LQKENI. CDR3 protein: CASSPYLAGDNEQFF. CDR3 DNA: TGTGCCAGCTCACCCTACCTAGCGGGAGACAATGAGCAGTTCTTC.

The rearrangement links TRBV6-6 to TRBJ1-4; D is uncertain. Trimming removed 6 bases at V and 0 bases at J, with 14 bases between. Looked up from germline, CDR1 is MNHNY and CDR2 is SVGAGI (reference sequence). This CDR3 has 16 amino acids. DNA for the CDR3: TGTGCCAGCAGCCCGAGATACAGTGCAACTAATGAAAAACTGTTTTTT. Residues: CASSPRYSATNEKLFF.

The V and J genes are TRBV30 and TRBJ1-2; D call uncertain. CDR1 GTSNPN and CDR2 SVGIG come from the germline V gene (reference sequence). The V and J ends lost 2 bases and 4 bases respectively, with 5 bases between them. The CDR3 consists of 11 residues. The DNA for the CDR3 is TGTGCCTGGAGTCCCAGCTATGGCTACACCTTC. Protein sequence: CAWSPSYGYTF.

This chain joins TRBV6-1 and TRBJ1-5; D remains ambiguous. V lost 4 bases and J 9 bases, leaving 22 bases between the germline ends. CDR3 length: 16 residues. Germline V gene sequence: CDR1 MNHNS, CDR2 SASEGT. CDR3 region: CASSGREANGAGPQHF. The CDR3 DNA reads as TGTGCCAGCAGTGGAAGGGAGGCCAACGGCGCGGGGCCCCAGCATTTT.

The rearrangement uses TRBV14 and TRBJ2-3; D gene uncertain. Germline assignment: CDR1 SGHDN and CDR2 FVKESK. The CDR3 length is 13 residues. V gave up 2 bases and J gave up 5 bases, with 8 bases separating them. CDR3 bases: TGTGCCAGCAGCCAACAGAGGAGAGATACGCAGTATTTT. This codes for CASSQQRRDTQYF.

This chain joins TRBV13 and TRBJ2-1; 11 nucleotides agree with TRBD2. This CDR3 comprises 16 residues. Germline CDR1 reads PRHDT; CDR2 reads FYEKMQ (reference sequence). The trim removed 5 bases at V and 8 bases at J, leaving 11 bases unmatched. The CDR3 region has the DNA TGTGCCAGCAGCCCACCGCCTAGCGGGAGGATCTATGAGCAGTTCTTC. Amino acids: CASSPPPSGRIYEQFF. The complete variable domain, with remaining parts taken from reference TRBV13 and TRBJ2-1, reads AAGVIQSPRHLIKEKRETATLKCYPIPRHDTVYWYQQGPGQDPQFLISFYEKMQSDKGSIPDRFSAQQFSDYHSELNMSSLELGDSALYFCASSPPPSGRIYEQFFGPGTRLTVL.

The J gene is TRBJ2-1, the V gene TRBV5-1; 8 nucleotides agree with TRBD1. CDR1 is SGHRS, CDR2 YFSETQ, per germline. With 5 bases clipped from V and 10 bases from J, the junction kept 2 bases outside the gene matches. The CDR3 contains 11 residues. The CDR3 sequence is CASRDRVEQFF. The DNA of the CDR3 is TGCGCCAGCAGGGACAGGGTGGAGCAGTTCTTC.

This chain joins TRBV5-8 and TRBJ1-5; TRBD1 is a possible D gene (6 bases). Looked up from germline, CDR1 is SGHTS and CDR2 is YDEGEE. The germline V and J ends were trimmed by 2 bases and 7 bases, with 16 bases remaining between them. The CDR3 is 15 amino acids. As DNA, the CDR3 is TGTGCCAGCAGCTTCGGGTCGGCAGGGGCACAGCCCCAGCATTTT. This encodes CASSFGSAGAQPQHF.

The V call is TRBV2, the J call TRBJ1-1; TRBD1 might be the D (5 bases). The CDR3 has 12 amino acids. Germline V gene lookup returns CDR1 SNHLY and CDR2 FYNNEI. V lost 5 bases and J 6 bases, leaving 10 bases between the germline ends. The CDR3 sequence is CASSFQGPEAFF. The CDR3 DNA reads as TGTGCCAGCAGTTTTCAGGGCCCTGAAGCTTTCTTT.